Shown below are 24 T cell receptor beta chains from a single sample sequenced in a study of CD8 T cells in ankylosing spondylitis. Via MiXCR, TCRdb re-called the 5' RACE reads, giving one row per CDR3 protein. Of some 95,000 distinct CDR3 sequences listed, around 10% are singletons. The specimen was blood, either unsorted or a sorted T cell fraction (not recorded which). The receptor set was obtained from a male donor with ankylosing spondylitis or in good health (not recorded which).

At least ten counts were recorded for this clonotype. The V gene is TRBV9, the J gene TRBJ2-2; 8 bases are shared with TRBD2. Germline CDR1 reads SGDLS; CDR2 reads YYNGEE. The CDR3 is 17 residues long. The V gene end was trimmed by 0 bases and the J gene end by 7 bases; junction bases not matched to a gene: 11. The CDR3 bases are TGTGCCAGCAGCGTAGCTTCGGGGGGGGCCCTAGGCGGGGAGCTGTTTTTT. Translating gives CASSVASGGALGGELFF. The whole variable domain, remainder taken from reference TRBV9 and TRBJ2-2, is DSGVTQTPKHLITATGQRVTLRCSPRSGDLSVYWYQQSLDQGLQFLIQYYNGEERAKGNILERFSAQQFPDLHSELNLSSLELGDSALYFCASSVASGGALGGELFFGEGSRLTVL.

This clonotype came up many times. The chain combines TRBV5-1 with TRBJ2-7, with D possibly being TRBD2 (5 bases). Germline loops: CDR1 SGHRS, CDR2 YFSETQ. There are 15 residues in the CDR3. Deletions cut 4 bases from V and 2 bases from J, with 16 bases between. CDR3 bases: TGCGCCAGCAGCCCGGCCGGGGAAGGACCCTACGAGCAGTACTTC. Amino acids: CASSPAGEGPYEQYF. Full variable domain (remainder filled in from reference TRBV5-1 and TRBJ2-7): KAGVTQTPRYLIKTRGQQVTLSCSPISGHRSVSWYQQTPGQGLQFLFEYFSETQRNKGNFPGRFSGRQFSNSRSEMNVSTLELGDSALYLCASSPAGEGPYEQYFGPGTRLTVT.

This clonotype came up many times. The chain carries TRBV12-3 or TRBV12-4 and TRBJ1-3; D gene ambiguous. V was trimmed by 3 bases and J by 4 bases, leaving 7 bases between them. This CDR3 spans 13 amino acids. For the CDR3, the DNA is TGTGCCAGCAGTTTGGGGTCCGGAAACACCATATATTTT. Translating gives CASSLGSGNTIYF.

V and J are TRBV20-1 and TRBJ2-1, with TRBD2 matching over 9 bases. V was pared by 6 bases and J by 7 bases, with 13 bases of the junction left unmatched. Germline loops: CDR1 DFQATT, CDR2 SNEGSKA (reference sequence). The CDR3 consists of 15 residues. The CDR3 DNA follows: TGCAGTGCCCAGTCGAGCGGGGGGTTAGTAAATGAGCAGTTCTTC. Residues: CSAQSSGGLVNEQFF.

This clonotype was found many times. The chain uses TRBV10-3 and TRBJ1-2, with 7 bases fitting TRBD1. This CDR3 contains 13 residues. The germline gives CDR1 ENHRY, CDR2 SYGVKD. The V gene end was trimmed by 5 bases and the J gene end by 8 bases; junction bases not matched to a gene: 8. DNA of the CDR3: TGTGCCATCAGTCAAACAGGGGTCCGGGGCTACACCTTC. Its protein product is CAISQTGVRGYTF.

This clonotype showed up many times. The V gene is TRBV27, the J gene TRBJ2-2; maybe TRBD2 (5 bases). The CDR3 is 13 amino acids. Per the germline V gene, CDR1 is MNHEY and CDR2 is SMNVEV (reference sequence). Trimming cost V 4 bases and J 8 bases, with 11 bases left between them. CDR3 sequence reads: CASSYTRTGELFF. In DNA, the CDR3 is TGTGCCAGCAGTTACACTAGGACTGGGGAGCTGTTTTTT.

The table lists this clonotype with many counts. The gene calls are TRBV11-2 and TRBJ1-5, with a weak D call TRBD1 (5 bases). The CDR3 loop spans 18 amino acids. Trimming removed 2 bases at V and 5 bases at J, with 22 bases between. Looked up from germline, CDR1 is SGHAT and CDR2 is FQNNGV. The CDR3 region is CASSLYSSGGRKHQPQHF. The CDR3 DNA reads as TGTGCCAGCAGCTTATATTCCTCGGGGGGACGGAAACATCAGCCCCAGCATTTT.

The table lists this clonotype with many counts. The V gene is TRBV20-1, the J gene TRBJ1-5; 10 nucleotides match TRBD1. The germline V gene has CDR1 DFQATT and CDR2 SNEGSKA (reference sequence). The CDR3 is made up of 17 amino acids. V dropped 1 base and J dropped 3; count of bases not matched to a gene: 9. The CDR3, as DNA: TGCAGTGCTAGAGCCGGGACAGGGGTTATCTACAATCAGCCCCAGCATTTT. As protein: CSARAGTGVIYNQPQHF.

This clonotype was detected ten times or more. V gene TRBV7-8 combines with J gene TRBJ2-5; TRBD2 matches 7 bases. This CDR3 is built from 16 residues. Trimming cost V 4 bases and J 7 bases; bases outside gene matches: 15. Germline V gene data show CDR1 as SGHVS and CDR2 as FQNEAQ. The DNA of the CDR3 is TGTGCCAGCAGCTCCATCTTTCAGCGGGGTTCGGGGACCCAGTACTTC. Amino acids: CASSSIFQRGSGTQYF.

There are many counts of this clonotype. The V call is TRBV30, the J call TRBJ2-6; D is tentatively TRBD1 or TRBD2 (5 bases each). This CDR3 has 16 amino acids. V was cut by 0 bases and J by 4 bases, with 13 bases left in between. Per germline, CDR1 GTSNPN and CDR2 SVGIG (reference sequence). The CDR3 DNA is TGTGCCTGGAGTGTAGGTAGAGGGACCGGGGCCAACGTCCTGACTTTC. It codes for CAWSVGRGTGANVLTF.

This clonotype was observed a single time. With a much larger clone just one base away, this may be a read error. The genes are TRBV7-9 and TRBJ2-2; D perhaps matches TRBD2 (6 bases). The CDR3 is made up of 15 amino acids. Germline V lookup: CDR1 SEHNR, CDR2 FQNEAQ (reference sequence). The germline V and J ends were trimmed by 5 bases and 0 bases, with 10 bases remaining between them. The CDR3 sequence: CASSPRESNTGELFF. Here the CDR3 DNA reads TGTGCCAGCAGCCCACGGGAGTCGAACACCGGGGAGCTGTTTTTT.

In nucleotides, the CDR3 is TGCGCCAGCAGCTTTGGGGCCGGGGAGCTGTTTTTT. Translating gives CASSFGAGELFF. The chain recombines TRBV5-1 with TRBJ2-2, with no clear D. The germline V gene encodes CDR1 SGHRS and CDR2 YFSETQ. This CDR3 comprises 12 residues. Trimming removed 2 bases at V and 6 bases at J, with 5 bases between.

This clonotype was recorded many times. The CDR3 is CASKKAGGPGNEQFF. Here the CDR3 DNA reads TGTGCCAGCAAAAAAGCGGGGGGGCCGGGAAATGAGCAGTTCTTC. The chain is built from TRBV12-3 or TRBV12-4 and TRBJ2-1, with 10 bases matching TRBD2. The CDR3 contains 15 residues. Unmatched junction bases numbered 10, after V lost 7 bases and J lost 7 bases.

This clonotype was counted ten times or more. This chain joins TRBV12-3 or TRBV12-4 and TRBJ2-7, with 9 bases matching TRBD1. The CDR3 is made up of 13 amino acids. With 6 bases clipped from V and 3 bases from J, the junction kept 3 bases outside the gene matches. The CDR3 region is CASRRTGVYEQYF. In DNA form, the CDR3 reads TGTGCCAGCAGAAGGACAGGGGTCTACGAGCAGTACTTC.

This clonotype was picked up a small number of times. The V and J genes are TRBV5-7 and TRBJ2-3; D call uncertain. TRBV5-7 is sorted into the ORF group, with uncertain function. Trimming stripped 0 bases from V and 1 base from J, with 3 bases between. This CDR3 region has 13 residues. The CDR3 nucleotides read TGTGCCAGCAGCTTGGTCCGCACAGATACGCAGTATTTT. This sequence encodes CASSLVRTDTQYF.

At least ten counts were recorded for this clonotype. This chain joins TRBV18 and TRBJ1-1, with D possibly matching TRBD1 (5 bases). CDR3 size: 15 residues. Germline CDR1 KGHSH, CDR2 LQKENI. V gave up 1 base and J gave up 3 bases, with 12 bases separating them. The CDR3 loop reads CASSPQAGGDTEAFF. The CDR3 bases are TGTGCCAGCTCACCACAGGCCGGGGGGGACACTGAAGCTTTCTTT.

The CDR3 loop is CSARDLRVGNEQFF. CDR3 DNA sequence: TGCAGTGCTAGAGATCTGAGGGTTGGAAATGAGCAGTTCTTC. The chain is built from TRBV20-1 and TRBJ2-1, with D tentatively TRBD2 (5 bases). V was pared by 0 bases and J by 7 bases, with 13 bases between. CDR3 length equals 14 residues. The germline CDR1 and CDR2 sequences are DFQATT and SNEGSKA (reference sequence).

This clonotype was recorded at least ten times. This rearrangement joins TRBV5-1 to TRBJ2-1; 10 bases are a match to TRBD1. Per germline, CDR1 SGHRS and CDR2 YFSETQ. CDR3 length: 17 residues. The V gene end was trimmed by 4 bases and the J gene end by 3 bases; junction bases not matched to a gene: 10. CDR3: CASSAYTGTGDYNEQFF. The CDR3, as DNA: TGCGCCAGCAGCGCTTACACCGGGACAGGGGACTACAATGAGCAGTTCTTC.

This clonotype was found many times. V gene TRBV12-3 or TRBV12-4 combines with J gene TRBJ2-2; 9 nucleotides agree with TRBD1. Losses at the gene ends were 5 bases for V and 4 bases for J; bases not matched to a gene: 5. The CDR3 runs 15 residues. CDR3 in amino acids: CASSRTGEVTGELFF. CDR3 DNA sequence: TGTGCCAGCAGTCGGACAGGGGAGGTCACCGGGGAGCTGTTTTTT.

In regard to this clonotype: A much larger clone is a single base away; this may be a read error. The DNA for the CDR3 is TGTGCCGGCAGCCAACACGAATCAGAGACCCAGTACTTC. It yields the protein CAGSQHESETQYF. The chain uses TRBV14 and TRBJ2-5; D is uncertain. CDR1 and CDR2 from the germline V gene are SGHDN and FVKESK. The CDR3 spans 13 residues.

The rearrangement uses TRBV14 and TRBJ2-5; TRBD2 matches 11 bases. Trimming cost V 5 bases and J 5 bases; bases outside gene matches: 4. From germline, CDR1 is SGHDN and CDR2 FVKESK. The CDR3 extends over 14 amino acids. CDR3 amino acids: CASSYRLAGETQYF. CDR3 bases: TGTGCCAGCAGCTATCGACTAGCGGGGGAGACCCAGTACTTC.

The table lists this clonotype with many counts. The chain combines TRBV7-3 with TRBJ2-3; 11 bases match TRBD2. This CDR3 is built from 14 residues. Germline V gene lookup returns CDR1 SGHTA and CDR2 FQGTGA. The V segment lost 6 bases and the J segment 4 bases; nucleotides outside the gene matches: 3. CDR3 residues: CASRVAGGSDTQYF. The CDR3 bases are TGTGCCAGCAGGGTAGCGGGGGGGTCAGATACGCAGTATTTT.

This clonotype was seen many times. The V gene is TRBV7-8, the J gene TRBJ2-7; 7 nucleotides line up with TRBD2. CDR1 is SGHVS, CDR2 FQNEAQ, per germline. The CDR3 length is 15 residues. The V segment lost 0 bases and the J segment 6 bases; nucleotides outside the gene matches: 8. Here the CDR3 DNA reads TGTGCCAGCAGCTTAGCTTGGACTAGAGATGTCGAGCAGTACTTC. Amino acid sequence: CASSLAWTRDVEQYF. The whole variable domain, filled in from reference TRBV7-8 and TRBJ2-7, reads GAGVSQSPRYKVAKRGQDVALRCDPISGHVSLFWYQQALGQGPEFLTYFQNEAQLDKSGLPSDRFFAERPEGSVSTLKIQRTQQEDSAVYLCASSLAWTRDVEQYFGPGTRLTVT.

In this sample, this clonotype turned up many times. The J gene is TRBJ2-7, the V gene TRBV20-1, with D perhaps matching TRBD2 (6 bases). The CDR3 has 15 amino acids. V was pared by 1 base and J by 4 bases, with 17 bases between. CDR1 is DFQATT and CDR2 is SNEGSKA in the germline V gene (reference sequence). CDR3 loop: CSARVTGAGIYEQYF. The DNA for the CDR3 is TGCAGTGCTAGAGTAACCGGGGCGGGAATTTACGAGCAGTACTTC.